Presented here are 26 T cell receptor beta chains from one specimen sequenced in a study of OX40 agonist ivuxolimab in advanced cancers. The table came from immunoSEQ multiplex PCR; TCRdb's copy has only in-frame clones and leaves some out. The table shows about 70,000 clones, with around nine tenths occurring only once. The sequencing used CD4+ or CD8+ T cells sorted from blood, collected in a trial of the OX40 agonist ivuxolimab. These receptors all come from an adult with an advanced solid tumor such as melanoma, head and neck, liver or kidney cancer.

V usage is TRBV4-3 and J usage is TRBJ1-2; 7 nucleotides match TRBD1. The CDR3 runs to 16 residues. Germline assignment: CDR1 LGHNA and CDR2 YSLEER. V trimming: 0 bases; J trimming: 2 bases; junction bases outside the gene matches: 6. The CDR3 nucleotides are TGCGCCAGCAGCCAAGATTCGACAGGGTCGAACTATGGCTACACCTTC. Translating it yields CASSQDSTGSNYGYTF.

V usage is TRBV6-6 and J usage is TRBJ2-1; 8 positions agree with TRBD2. The CDR3 loop spans 15 amino acids. The junction had 14 bases not matched to a gene; V was cut back by 7 bases and J by 9 bases. Germline V gene data show CDR1 as MNHNY and CDR2 as SVGAGI (reference sequence). DNA of the CDR3: TGTGCCAGCACCGAGTCGGGGGGGGAAGACTCTGAGCAGTTCTTC. It encodes CASTESGGEDSEQFF.

V is TRBV7-8 and J is TRBJ2-1; the match to TRBD2 covers 11 bases. Germline V gene sequence: CDR1 SGHVS, CDR2 FQNEAQ. The junction had 7 bases not matched to a gene; V was cut back by 2 bases and J by 7 bases. The CDR3 totals 16 residues. CDR3 sequence: CASSLLLAGAWNEQFF. CDR3 bases: TGTGCCAGCAGCTTATTACTAGCGGGGGCTTGGAATGAGCAGTTCTTC.

There are a few counts of this clone. The CDR3 DNA reads as TGTGCCAGCAGCTCCGCGACAGGGTGGAATTCACCCCTCCACTTT. This translates into CASSSATGWNSPLHF. The rearrangement uses TRBV5-6 and TRBJ1-6; TRBD1 matches 7 bases. Losses at the gene ends were 3 bases for V and 7 bases for J; bases not matched to a gene: 7. CDR1 is SGHDT, CDR2 YYEEEE, per germline. The CDR3 is 15 residues long.

This clone turned up a few times. The conserved final phenylalanine or tryptophan is absent from the CDR3, which likely points to a read error. The DNA is left out, because the CDR3 cannot be placed on it with certainty; the CDR3 is given as TCRdb lists it. This chain connects TRBV7-7 to TRBJ2-7. The CDR3 sequence runs 8 residues, both termini included. CDR1 is SSHAT and CDR2 is FNYEAQ in the germline V gene (reference sequence). The CDR3: CASPVGSN.

The CDR3 here is CASSWGASSYNEQFF. Here the CDR3 DNA reads TGTGCCAGCAGCTGGGGGGCCAGCTCCTACAATGAGCAGTTCTTC. The chain uses TRBV27 and TRBJ2-1; D possibly uses TRBD1 or TRBD2 (6 bases each). The length of the CDR3 is 15 residues. V was trimmed by 6 bases and J by 0 bases, leaving 12 bases between them. Germline V gives CDR1 MNHEY, CDR2 SMNVEV (reference sequence).

This chain connects TRBV7-7 to TRBJ2-7; D not certain. The length of the CDR3 is 13 residues. Between the trimmed V and J ends, which lost 3 bases and 3 bases, there was a span of 9 bases. Germline CDR1 is SSHAT and CDR2 is FNYEAQ (reference sequence). The CDR3 here is CASSFSYLYEQYF. CDR3 nucleotides: TGTGCCAGCAGCTTCTCATATCTCTACGAGCAGTACTTC.

V and J are TRBV5-1 and TRBJ2-7, with 9 positions matching TRBD2. The CDR3 extends over 15 amino acids. Germline values: CDR1 SGHRS, CDR2 YFSETQ. Trimming at V came to 0 bases and at J to 5 bases, leaving 6 bases not matched to a gene. In DNA form, the CDR3 reads TGCGCCAGCAGCTTGGGGCGGGGGGGCCCGAACGAGCAGTACTTC. Translating gives CASSLGRGGPNEQYF.

V usage is TRBV9 and J usage is TRBJ2-1; D call uncertain. There are 15 residues in the CDR3. Between the trimmed V and J ends, which lost 0 bases and 0 bases, there was a span of 7 bases. Germline V gene sequence: CDR1 SGDLS, CDR2 YYNGEE. The CDR3 sequence is CASSVGQSSYNEQFF. CDR3 bases: TGTGCCAGCAGCGTAGGGCAGAGCTCCTACAATGAGCAGTTCTTC.

V gene TRBV11-2 combines with J gene TRBJ2-7; D is ambiguous. CDR1 is SGHAT, CDR2 FQNNGV, per germline. The CDR3 is 14 amino acids. The V end lost 1 base, the J end lost 4 bases, and 11 bases lay between the germline ends. CDR3 sequence (DNA): TGTGCCAGCAGCTTAGCGGACGAAGGTTACGAGCAGTACTTC. Amino acid sequence: CASSLADEGYEQYF.

The genes are TRBV18 and TRBJ2-7, with 16 bases that match TRBD2. Germline loops: CDR1 KGHSH, CDR2 LQKENI. This CDR3 contains 18 residues. Trimming took 2 bases from V and 2 from J; bases not matched to a gene: 6. The CDR3 protein is CASSPVPGLAGGPYEQYF. The CDR3 DNA reads as TGTGCCAGCTCACCAGTCCCGGGACTAGCGGGGGGGCCCTACGAGCAGTACTTC.

This clone was detected once. The gene calls are TRBV27 and TRBJ1-2, with D uncertain. Germline V CDR1 and CDR2: MNHEY, SMNVEV (reference sequence). The CDR3 length is 17 residues. V gave up 0 bases and J gave up 3 bases, with 17 bases separating them. The CDR3 reads CASSLSAGGSGYYGYTF. The CDR3 coding sequence is TGTGCCAGCAGTTTATCGGCTGGTGGATCGGGGTACTATGGCTACACCTTC.

Points on this clone: At the DNA level, this CDR3 is encoded by other sequences in the same sample as well. The rearrangement links TRBV11-2 to TRBJ1-2; D remains unclear. V was clipped by 1 base and J by 2 bases, with 8 bases between them. CDR1 is SGHAT, CDR2 FQNNGV, per germline. This CDR3 spans 14 amino acids. The CDR3 region has the DNA TGTGCCAGCAGCTTAGGTGGGCCAAACTATGGCTACACCTTC. Amino acids: CASSLGGPNYGYTF.

This chain links TRBV5-6 with TRBJ1-1, with D possibly being TRBD1 (6 bases). Trimming cost V 5 bases and J 4 bases, with 9 bases left between them. The length of the CDR3 is 12 residues. CDR1 is SGHDT and CDR2 is YYEEEE in the germline V gene. The CDR3 loop is CASSRGSTEAFF. The DNA for the CDR3 is TGTGCCAGCAGTAGGGGGTCCACTGAAGCTTTCTTT.

The chain recombines TRBV7-9 with TRBJ2-7, with no clear D. The CDR3 totals 12 residues. In germline, CDR1 is SEHNR, CDR2 FQNEAQ (reference sequence). Trimming pared 1 base from V and 6 bases from J, leaving 7 bases between. The CDR3 region has the DNA TGTGCCAGCAGCTTAGATTCCCCCGAGCAGTACTTC. This gives the protein CASSLDSPEQYF.

V is TRBV20-1 and J is TRBJ2-2, with D uncertain. The germline V gene has CDR1 DFQATT and CDR2 SNEGSKA (reference sequence). This CDR3 comprises 11 residues. The ends were cut back, 2 bases at V and 6 bases at J, with 4 bases in the middle. The CDR3 is CSARFSGELFF. As DNA, the CDR3 is TGCAGTGCTAGATTCTCCGGGGAGCTGTTTTTT.

Only a few counts were recorded for this clone. CDR3 nucleotides: TGCAGCGTCAGCGGACAGAACACTGAAGCTTTCTTT. It yields the protein CSVSGQNTEAFF. The chain employs TRBV29-1 and TRBJ1-1; weak D call: TRBD1 (5 bases). V was shortened by 6 bases and J by 1 base, with 9 bases between the two germline ends. CDR1 is SQVTM and CDR2 is ANQGSEA in the germline V gene. The CDR3 length is 12 residues.

This clone has only one observation. J is TRBJ1-1 and V is TRBV7-8; D not resolved. The CDR3 runs 11 residues. V shed 5 bases and J shed 0 bases, with 1 base lying between them. Germline V gene lookup returns CDR1 SGHVS and CDR2 FQNEAQ. The CDR3: CASSLNTEAFF. CDR3 nucleotide sequence: TGTGCCAGCAGCCTGAACACTGAAGCTTTCTTT.

By share of the sample, this clone is medium-sized. The chain couples TRBV4-1 to TRBJ1-6, with D possibly being TRBD1 (5 bases). V was trimmed by 0 bases and J by 6 bases, leaving 9 bases between them. CDR1 is MGHRA and CDR2 is YSYEKL in the germline V gene. The length of the CDR3 is 15 residues. The chain's CDR3 is CASSQDRGINSPLHF. As DNA, the CDR3 is TGCGCCAGCAGCCAAGATAGGGGCATTAATTCACCCCTCCACTTT.

This clone was found a few times. The V gene is TRBV2, the J gene TRBJ2-4; 11 nucleotides line up with TRBD2. The CDR3 extends over 17 amino acids. After removal of 3 bases from V and 3 bases from J, the junction contained 7 bases not matched to a gene. CDR1 SNHLY and CDR2 FYNNEI come from the germline V gene. The CDR3 DNA sequence: TGTGCCAGCAGTGACCTAGCGGGGGGTTTTGGCAAAAACATTCAGTACTTC. The encoded protein is CASSDLAGGFGKNIQYF.

The genes are TRBV9 and TRBJ2-1; TRBD1 might be the D (5 bases). V was trimmed by 3 bases and J by 0 bases, leaving 16 bases between them. Germline V lookup: CDR1 SGDLS, CDR2 YYNGEE. This CDR3 spans 17 amino acids. This CDR3 is CASSDPLTVSSYNEQFF. For the CDR3, the DNA is TGTGCCAGCAGCGACCCCTTGACAGTTAGCTCCTACAATGAGCAGTTCTTC.

This chain's CDR3 is CASSEDAGNTDTQYF. The CDR3 DNA sequence: TGTGCCAGCAGCGAAGACGCGGGGAACACAGATACGCAGTATTTT. This chain joins TRBV11-2 and TRBJ2-3; D possibly corresponds to TRBD2 (6 bases). The V gene lost 5 bases and the J gene lost 2 bases, with 14 bases spanning the gap. CDR1 SGHAT and CDR2 FQNNGV come from the germline V gene. The CDR3 has 15 residues. Full variable domain (rest looked up from reference TRBV11-2 and TRBJ2-3): EAGVAQSPRYKIIEKRQSVAFWCNPISGHATLYWYQQILGQGPKLLIQFQNNGVVDDSQLPKDRFSAERLKGVDSTLKIQPAKLEDSAVYLCASSEDAGNTDTQYFGPGTRLTVL.

This chain links TRBV5-6 with TRBJ2-2; 8 nucleotides agree with TRBD2. The CDR3 is 15 amino acids. Germline CDR1 is SGHDT and CDR2 is YYEEEE. Trimming cost V 6 bases and J 6 bases; bases outside gene matches: 10. This CDR3 is CASTPLGSGAGELFF. The CDR3 DNA is TGTGCCAGCACCCCTTTGGGTAGCGGGGCCGGGGAGCTGTTTTTT. Based on the CDR3 plus reference TRBV5-6 and TRBJ2-2, the full variable domain is DAGVTQSPTHLIKTRGQQVTLRCSPKSGHDTVSWYQQALGQGPQFIFQYYEEEERQRGNFPDRFSGHQFPNYSSELNVNALLLGDSALYLCASTPLGSGAGELFFGEGSRLTVL.

The chain has TRBV30 and TRBJ2-7; D remains ambiguous. This CDR3 has 13 amino acids. The V gene's germline CDR1 is GTSNPN and CDR2 SVGIG (reference sequence). V shed 2 bases and J shed 0 bases, with 8 bases lying between them. The CDR3 DNA reads as TGTGCCTGGAGTCCCGGGTTCTCCTACGAGCAGTACTTC. Translated, it gives CAWSPGFSYEQYF.

The chain combines TRBV4-3 with TRBJ2-7; 8 bases are shared with TRBD1. Germline assignment: CDR1 LGHNA and CDR2 YSLEER. The CDR3 has 15 amino acids. V was pared by 1 base and J by 2 bases, with 4 bases of the junction left unmatched. The DNA for the CDR3 is TGCGCCAGCAGCCAAGCCGAACAGGGGGCCTACGAGCAGTACTTC. This encodes CASSQAEQGAYEQYF.

As regards this clone: This clone may be a read error of a much larger clone one base away. The same CDR3 can be traced to other DNA sequences in this sample. The genes are TRBV10-3 and TRBJ2-1, with D perhaps TRBD1 (5 bases). The CDR3 is made up of 12 amino acids. Germline CDR1 reads ENHRY; CDR2 reads SYGVKD. Trimming left V 6 bases short and J 4 bases short, with 7 bases between. The CDR3 reads CAIRTDYNEQFF. CDR3 coding DNA: TGTGCCATCAGGACAGATTACAATGAGCAGTTCTTC.